Shown below are 24 T cell receptor beta chains from a single sample sequenced in a study of blood T cell repertoires in COVID-19. Using immunoSEQ multiplex PCR, the repertoire was profiled, and TCRdb retains in-frame clones only, with some absent. The sample includes 80,000 to 100,000 clones, 82% of them seen just once. Sequencing was done on a sample of peripheral blood. The receptors shown here come from a man aged 65-85 years with active or convalescent COVID-19.

The V and J genes are TRBV5-5 and TRBJ2-3; 14 nucleotides match TRBD2. This CDR3 contains 16 residues. V lost 3 bases and J lost 4; bases outside the gene matches: 4. Looked up from germline, CDR1 is SGHKS and CDR2 is YYEKEE (reference sequence). The CDR3 reads CASSWSTSGGADTQYF. The CDR3, as DNA: TGTGCCAGCAGCTGGTCGACTAGCGGGGGGGCAGATACGCAGTATTTT.

The CDR3 loop is CASSFKPGQIKWDTDTQYF. Here the CDR3 DNA reads TGTGCCAGCAGCTTCAAGCCGGGACAGATAAAGTGGGACACAGATACGCAGTATTTT. The genes are TRBV27 and TRBJ2-3, with 7 positions matching TRBD1. This CDR3 has 19 residues. Per germline, CDR1 MNHEY and CDR2 SMNVEV (reference sequence). V trimming: 6 bases; J trimming: 2 bases; junction bases outside the gene matches: 20.

The chain joins TRBV2 to TRBJ1-1; no clear D. V was shortened by 1 base and J by 0 bases, with 3 bases between the two germline ends. The CDR3 runs to 13 residues. CDR1 SNHLY and CDR2 FYNNEI come from the germline V gene. In DNA, the CDR3 is TGTGCCAGCAGTGAAGACATGAACACTGAAGCTTTCTTT. It specifies CASSEDMNTEAFF.

The chain recombines TRBV29-1 with TRBJ1-2, with D hard to call. Germline V gives CDR1 SQVTM, CDR2 ANQGSEA. V gave up 8 bases and J gave up 1 base, with 11 bases separating them. The CDR3 has 12 amino acids. CDR3 protein: CSSRTVNYGYTF. DNA of the CDR3: TGCAGCTCTCGAACAGTTAACTATGGCTACACCTTC.

This chain connects TRBV19 to TRBJ2-3, with D possibly TRBD2 on 5 matching bases. The CDR3 covers 15 residues. Germline CDR1 LNHDA, CDR2 SQIVND (reference sequence). The V and J ends lost 3 bases and 4 bases respectively, with 14 bases between them. CDR3 nucleotide sequence: TGTGCCAGTAGTATGGAGGTAGGGATGGCAGATACGCAGTATTTT. Translation: CASSMEVGMADTQYF.

The rearrangement uses TRBV5-5 and TRBJ1-6; perhaps TRBD1 as D (6 bases). Trimming took 0 bases from V and 10 from J, leaving 8 bases between them. Germline V gene data show CDR1 as SGHKS and CDR2 as YYEKEE (reference sequence). CDR3 length: 13 amino acids. The CDR3 region has the DNA TGTGCCAGCAGCTTGGTACAGGGCTCACCCCTCCACTTT. Translating gives CASSLVQGSPLHF.

The chain combines TRBV2 with TRBJ2-1; D possibly corresponds to TRBD1 (6 bases). Trimming stripped 6 bases from V and 6 bases from J, with 12 bases between. The CDR3 covers 13 residues. The germline V gene encodes CDR1 SNHLY and CDR2 FYNNEI. CDR3 bases: TGTGCCAGCAGCCGGGACAATATCAATGAGCAGTTCTTC. Its protein is CASSRDNINEQFF.

The rearrangement uses TRBV2 and TRBJ2-7; D may be TRBD1 (6 bases). Germline values: CDR1 SNHLY, CDR2 FYNNEI. This CDR3 is 14 amino acids long. The V gene lost 7 bases and the J gene lost 3 bases, with 16 bases spanning the gap. This chain's CDR3 is CASNPGQLGYEQYF. CDR3 coding DNA: TGTGCCAGCAACCCCGGACAGCTAGGCTACGAGCAGTACTTC. The full variable domain, rest sourced from reference TRBV2 and TRBJ2-7, is EPEVTQTPSHQVTQMGQEVILRCVPISNHLYFYWYRQILGQKVEFLVSFYNNEISEKSEIFDDQFSVERPDGSNFTLKIRSTKLEDSAMYFCASNPGQLGYEQYFGPGTRLTVT.

The rearrangement uses TRBV7-2 and TRBJ2-2; 14 nucleotides line up with TRBD2. CDR3 length: 18 amino acids. The ends lost 5 bases at V and 6 bases at J; junction bases unmatched: 11. Germline CDR1 reads SGHTA; CDR2 reads FQGNSA. The chain's CDR3 is CASSLRLAGGYGSGELFF. The CDR3 nucleotides read TGTGCCAGCAGCCTCCGACTAGCGGGGGGGTACGGGTCCGGGGAGCTGTTTTTT.

The chain uses TRBV11-3 and TRBJ2-7, with TRBD1 matching over 9 bases. Germline assignment: CDR1 SGHNT and CDR2 YENEEA. The CDR3 totals 13 residues. The junction had 4 bases not matched to a gene; V was cut back by 5 bases and J by 5 bases. The CDR3 DNA sequence: TGTGCCAGCAGCAAGGACAGGGGAAACGAGCAGTACTTC. This encodes CASSKDRGNEQYF.

The chain recombines TRBV10-2 with TRBJ2-2; the match to TRBD2 covers 7 bases. CDR1 and CDR2 from the germline V gene are WSHSY and SAAADI. The V and J ends lost 7 bases and 0 bases, in that order; junction bases with no gene match: 2. CDR3 size: 14 residues. CDR3 sequence: CASTGGANTGELFF. CDR3 sequence (DNA): TGCGCCAGCACTGGGGGGGCGAACACCGGGGAGCTGTTTTTT.

The chain joins TRBV5-1 to TRBJ2-3; 10 bases fit TRBD2. Germline-derived CDR1 and CDR2 are SGHRS and YFSETQ. V shed 4 bases, J shed 4 bases, and the junction held 9 bases outside the gene matches. The CDR3 has 16 amino acids. The CDR3 coding sequence is TGCGCCAGCAGCCTGGGGCTAGCGGGGGTTCCAGATACGCAGTATTTT. The encoded protein is CASSLGLAGVPDTQYF. The full variable domain, rest sourced from reference TRBV5-1 and TRBJ2-3, is KAGVTQTPRYLIKTRGQQVTLSCSPISGHRSVSWYQQTPGQGLQFLFEYFSETQRNKGNFPGRFSGRQFSNSRSEMNVSTLELGDSALYLCASSLGLAGVPDTQYFGPGTRLTVL.

This clone showed up just a few times. V and J are TRBV6-5 and TRBJ1-2; 7 bases match TRBD1. After removal of 6 bases from V and 3 bases from J, the junction contained 7 bases not matched to a gene. CDR3 length: 14 amino acids. Germline V gene lookup returns CDR1 MNHEY and CDR2 SVGAGI. The DNA for the CDR3 is TGTGCCAGCAGGGATACAGGGGTGCACTATGGCTACACCTTC. Translating it yields CASRDTGVHYGYTF.

The rearrangement links TRBV5-4 to TRBJ2-3; 13 bases fit TRBD2. Per the germline V gene, CDR1 is SGHNT and CDR2 is YYREEE (reference sequence). V dropped 3 bases and J dropped 6; count of bases not matched to a gene: 7. CDR3 length: 16 amino acids. The CDR3 coding sequence is TGTGCCAGCAGCTCTCAACTAGCGGGGGGGGTGGATACGCAGTATTTT. It is translated as CASSSQLAGGVDTQYF.

CDR3 amino acids: CASSSRGRWGGYTF. The CDR3 region has the DNA TGTGCCAGCAGTTCCCGAGGGCGTTGGGGTGGCTACACCTTC. The rearrangement joins TRBV27 to TRBJ1-2; D gene unclear. Trimming pared 4 bases from V and 7 bases from J, leaving 16 bases between. Germline-derived CDR1 and CDR2 are MNHEY and SMNVEV (reference sequence). This CDR3 contains 14 residues.

This clone was counted only a few times. The chain employs TRBV27 and TRBJ1-2, with 7 nucleotides matching TRBD1. The V gene's germline CDR1 is MNHEY and CDR2 SMNVEV (reference sequence). The junction had 6 bases not matched to a gene; V was cut back by 6 bases and J by 2 bases. This CDR3 has 14 amino acids. The CDR3 bases are TGTGCCAGCAGCTACAGGGGTGAGAACTATGGCTACACCTTC. Translating it yields CASSYRGENYGYTF.

This clone was recorded once. V and J are TRBV5-6 and TRBJ1-2; 9 bases align to TRBD1. The germline CDR1 and CDR2 sequences are SGHDT and YYEEEE. The CDR3 extends over 13 amino acids. V gave up 2 bases and J gave up 8 bases; unmatched junction bases: 4. For the CDR3, the DNA is TGTGCCAGCAGCTTACAGGGGGCGCGGGGCTACACCTTC. Translation gives CASSLQGARGYTF.

The J gene is TRBJ1-6, the V gene TRBV5-6; perhaps TRBD1 as D (5 bases). Germline V gene data show CDR1 as SGHDT and CDR2 as YYEEEE. The CDR3 sequence is 15 residues long. Trimming cost V 5 bases and J 6 bases, with 15 bases left between them. CDR3 bases: TGTGCCAGCAGGGCGCGGGGGGTCGGTAATTCACCCCTCCACTTT. Translating it yields CASRARGVGNSPLHF.

V and J are TRBV3-1 (or the pseudogene TRBV3-2) and TRBJ2-3; no clear D gene. This CDR3 is 12 amino acids long. Trimming removed 0 bases from V and 5 bases from J, with 3 bases in between. CDR1 and CDR2 from the germline V gene are LGHDT and YNNKEL (reference sequence). CDR3 nucleotides: TGTGCCAGCAGCCAAGATCAAGATACGCAGTATTTT. This sequence encodes CASSQDQDTQYF.

This clone was found a few times. This chain joins TRBV2 and TRBJ2-1; 10 bases are shared with TRBD2. V dropped 3 bases and J dropped 1; count of bases not matched to a gene: 6. The CDR3 length is 17 residues. The germline V gene has CDR1 SNHLY and CDR2 FYNNEI. CDR3 loop: CASSDASGGTSYNEQFF. DNA for the CDR3: TGTGCCAGCAGTGACGCTAGCGGGGGAACGTCCTACAATGAGCAGTTCTTC.

A few counts support this clone. One junction end does not reproduce the germline sequence, and a read error may be involved. The chain carries TRBV7-7 and TRBJ2-5, with 11 bases fitting TRBD2. Germline V gene sequence: CDR1 SSHAT, CDR2 FNYEAQ (reference sequence). The CDR3 totals 17 residues. The CDR3 DNA reads as TGTGCTAGCAGCCCTAGCAAGATAGCGGGGGGGCCAGAGACCCAGTACTTC. Translated: CASSPSKIAGGPETQYF. The full variable domain, rest sourced from reference TRBV7-7 and TRBJ2-5, is GAGVSQSPRYKVTKRGQDVTLRCDPISSHATLYWYQQALGQGPEFLTYFNYEAQPDKSGLPSDRFSAERPEGSISTLTIQRTEQRDSAMYRCASSPSKIAGGPETQYFGPGTRLLVL.

In DNA form, the CDR3 reads TGTGCCACCAGCAGAGCAAGCAACACCGGGGAGCTGTTTTTT. This gives the protein CATSRASNTGELFF. The chain is built from TRBV15 and TRBJ2-2; D remains ambiguous. CDR1 and CDR2 (germline): LNHNV, YYDKDF (reference sequence). Trimming shortened V by 1 base and J by 2 bases, and 5 bases separated the two germline ends. The CDR3 runs 14 residues.

The chain has TRBV30 and TRBJ1-5; 12 bases agree with TRBD1. CDR3 length: 16 amino acids. The V and J ends lost 2 bases and 4 bases, in that order; junction bases with no gene match: 6. Germline V gene data show CDR1 as GTSNPN and CDR2 as SVGIG (reference sequence). For the CDR3, the DNA is TGTGCCTGGAGTTTAGGGACAGGGGGCCGGAATCAGCCCCAGCATTTT. Amino acids: CAWSLGTGGRNQPQHF.

The chain uses TRBV18 and TRBJ2-3, with TRBD2 matching over 12 bases. The CDR3 is made up of 14 amino acids. V shed 8 bases, J shed 3 bases, and the junction held 3 bases outside the gene matches. Germline-derived CDR1 and CDR2 are KGHSH and LQKENI. As DNA, the CDR3 is TGTGCCAGCGGCACTAGCGGGGGGACAGATACGCAGTATTTT. It translates to CASGTSGGTDTQYF.